One and the same sample provided the 9 T cell receptor beta chains below, sequenced in a study of cytomegalovirus exposure and HLA in healthy donors. Only in-frame clones appear in the TCRdb table, and some are missing; sequencing was by immunoSEQ multiplex PCR. The sample yields roughly 200,000 clones, roughly 77% seen once. Input material: PBMCs. The receptors stem from a woman in her twenties or thirties in good health and CMV-seronegative.

The CDR3, as DNA: TGTGCCAGCAGTTCGACCGGGACAGGGCTGGGTGAAGCTTTCTTT. Encoded protein: CASSSTGTGLGEAFF. J is TRBJ1-1 and V is TRBV6-5; 9 bases fit TRBD1. V shed 4 bases, J shed 7 bases, and the junction held 10 bases outside the gene matches. The CDR3 spans 15 residues. Per germline, CDR1 MNHEY and CDR2 SVGAGI.

The chain joins TRBV7-9 to TRBJ2-1; 10 bases are a match to TRBD2. The CDR3 is made up of 15 amino acids. V was clipped by 6 bases and J by 5 bases; unmatched bases: 7. Per germline, CDR1 SEHNR and CDR2 FQNEAQ (reference sequence). CDR3 residues: CASRDGLADNNEQFF. In DNA form, the CDR3 reads TGTGCCAGCAGAGACGGACTAGCGGACAACAATGAGCAGTTCTTC.

This rearrangement joins TRBV6-5 to TRBJ2-3; the match to TRBD2 covers 11 bases. There are 15 residues in the CDR3. With V trimmed by 6 bases and J by 0 bases, 2 bases remained unmatched. The V gene's germline CDR1 is MNHEY and CDR2 SVGAGI. The CDR3 sequence: CASRRTSGSTDTQYF. Written as DNA, the CDR3 is TGTGCCAGCAGACGGACTAGCGGGAGCACAGATACGCAGTATTTT.

The chain has TRBV18 and TRBJ2-7; perhaps TRBD2 as D (6 bases). The CDR3 covers 16 residues. Per germline, CDR1 KGHSH and CDR2 LQKENI. V was cut by 0 bases and J by 1 base, with 13 bases left in between. In DNA form, the CDR3 reads TGTGCCAGCTCACCACCGGGGGGATCAGATTCCTACGAGCAGTACTTC. This gives the protein CASSPPGGSDSYEQYF.

The gene calls are TRBV11-2 and TRBJ2-7; 11 positions match TRBD1. Germline CDR1 reads SGHAT; CDR2 reads FQNNGV. The CDR3 length is 14 residues. The J segment lost 6 bases and the V segment lost 4 bases, leaving 5 bases of the junction unmatched. DNA for the CDR3: TGTGCCAGCAGCTACACCGGGACAGGGGGCGAGCAGTACTTC. This translates into CASSYTGTGGEQYF.

The CDR3 nucleotides read TGTGCCAGCTCACTGCTAGCGGGGGGGCCTGGGGAGCAGTACTTC. Translated, it gives CASSLLAGGPGEQYF. The rearrangement uses TRBV18 and TRBJ2-7; 12 bases are shared with TRBD2. The length of the CDR3 is 15 residues. The trim removed 4 bases at V and 7 bases at J, leaving 8 bases unmatched. Per germline, CDR1 KGHSH and CDR2 LQKENI.

The chain recombines TRBV7-6 with TRBJ2-3, with D possibly TRBD1 on 5 matching bases. The germline V and J ends were trimmed by 6 bases and 0 bases, with 10 bases remaining between them. Germline values: CDR1 SGHVS, CDR2 FNYEAQ. The CDR3 runs to 14 residues. CDR3 in amino acids: CASSMTESTDTQYF. The CDR3 DNA reads as TGTGCCAGCAGTATGACAGAAAGCACAGATACGCAGTATTTT.

The chain joins TRBV6-1 to TRBJ2-2, with a possible D match to TRBD2 (6 bases). Per germline, CDR1 MNHNS and CDR2 SASEGT. The germline V and J ends were trimmed by 5 bases and 1 base, with 11 bases remaining between them. The CDR3 is 15 residues long. For the CDR3, the DNA is TGTGCCAGCAGTTTGAGACTAGGGAACACCGGGGAGCTGTTTTTT. Its translation: CASSLRLGNTGELFF.

The chain joins TRBV30 to TRBJ1-4; D uncertain. Trimming removed 0 bases at V and 8 bases at J, with 10 bases between. This CDR3 spans 13 amino acids. CDR1 is GTSNPN, CDR2 SVGIG, per germline (reference sequence). The CDR3 sequence: CAWSVQGGEKLFF. In DNA form, the CDR3 reads TGTGCCTGGAGTGTACAAGGCGGCGAAAAACTGTTTTTT.